These T cell receptor beta chains were read from a single sample in a study of blood T cells in healthy people across ages. Each CDR3 protein gets one entry after TCRdb re-called the 5' RACE reads with MiXCR. The data show about 1.4 million distinct CDR3 sequences, with 55% to 75% seen just once and 6.5% to 8% held by the top ten. The sequenced sample was blood. The receptors derive from a man in his late teens or twenties in good health. CDR3s include the opening cysteine and the closing phenylalanine or tryptophan. The D gene is left open where the match is weak. Expanded clones get a size class; other rows say once, few or many, or leave the size out.

v_call	d_call	j_call	clone_size	cdr3_aa	cdr3_nt
TRBV7-9	TRBD1	TRBJ2-7	-	CASSLEGAGLGEQYF	TGTGCCAGCAGCTTAGAGGGGGCAGGGTTGGGCGAGCAGTACTTC
TRBV6-5	-	TRBJ1-6	-	CASRTIQGQPPLHF	TGTGCCAGCAGAACAATTCAGGGGCAACCACCCCTCCACTTT
TRBV4-3	TRBD2	TRBJ2-1	-	CASSHGTSGEQFF	TGCGCCAGCAGCCACGGGACTAGCGGAGAGCAGTTCTTC
TRBV6-6	TRBD2	TRBJ2-1	-	CASSPAGRGAWDEQFF	TGTGCCAGCAGCCCCGCGGGGCGGGGGGCTTGGGATGAGCAGTTCTTC
TRBV20-1	-	TRBJ2-7	-	CSANPRLGDMNEQYF	TGCAGTGCTAACCCTAGACTGGGAGATATGAACGAGCAGTACTTC
TRBV6-5	-	TRBJ1-1	-	CASTSGQHSMNTEAFF	TGTGCCAGCACGAGTGGACAACACTCCATGAACACTGAAGCTTTCTTT
TRBV20-1	TRBD2	TRBJ2-3	-	CSAGPATGSGGASTDTQYF	TGCAGTGCTGGCCCCGCCACGGGAAGCGGGGGGGCTAGCACAGATACGCAGTATTTT
TRBV21-1	-	TRBJ1-2	-	CASSSRNRGRDFCYTF	TGTGCCAGCAGCAGCCGAAACAGGGGGCGCGATTTTTGCTACACCTTC
TRBV29-1	-	TRBJ2-5	few	CSVPSDYQETQYF	TGCAGCGTACCTTCGGACTACCAAGAGACCCAGTACTTC
TRBV13	TRBD1	TRBJ1-1	few	CASSPRPYDRVNTEAFF	TGTGCCAGCAGCCCGAGACCCTACGACAGGGTGAACACTGAAGCTTTCTTT
TRBV7-9	-	TRBJ2-7	-	CASSPTNPYEQYF	TGTGCCAGCAGCCCAACAAATCCCTACGAGCAGTACTTC
TRBV20-1	-	TRBJ2-1	-	CSARDGRENNEQFF	TGCAGTGCTAGAGATGGGCGGGAAAACAATGAGCAGTTCTTC
TRBV11-2	TRBD1	TRBJ2-1	-	CASSRDRSKNEQFF	TGTGCCAGCAGCCGGGACAGGTCAAAAAATGAGCAGTTCTTC
TRBV6-1	TRBD1	TRBJ2-7	-	CALQGVWYEQYF	TGTGCTTTGCAGGGGGTATGGTACGAGCAGTACTTC
TRBV20-1	-	TRBJ2-7	-	CSAREGPKGSYEQYF	TGCAGTGCTAGAGAAGGGCCTAAGGGATCCTACGAGCAGTACTTC
TRBV10-3	TRBD1	TRBJ1-2	-	CATWEGQGAPNYGYTF	TGTGCCACGTGGGAGGGACAGGGGGCACCTAACTATGGCTACACCTTC
TRBV5-1	TRBD1	TRBJ2-5	-	CASSTGTGYNEQYF	TGCGCCAGCAGCACCGGGACAGGGTACAATGAGCAGTACTTC
TRBV4-3	TRBD1	TRBJ2-3	-	CASSQTDRGKKYF	TGCGCCAGCAGCCAGACAGACAGGGGCAAAAAGTATTTT
TRBV4-1	-	TRBJ1-6	-	CASSQDGRNNSPLHF	TGCGCCAGCAGCCAAGATGGTAGAAATAATTCACCCCTCCACTTT
TRBV10-3	-	TRBJ2-7	few	CAISERDDYEQYF	TGTGCCATCAGTGAACGGGACGACTACGAGCAGTACTTC